This T cell receptor beta chain was sequenced for a study of blood T cell repertoires in COVID-19. Germline V gives CDR1 MDHEN, CDR2 SYDVKM. CDR3 length: 16 amino acids. V was clipped by 3 bases and J by 0 bases, with 14 bases between them. Profiled with immunoSEQ multiplex PCR; TCRdb holds only in-frame clones, not every one. The table lists over 350,000 clones, 88% of them singletons. Recruits, aged about 18 to 100 years, lived in 24 US areas. The TCR originated in a woman aged 18-29 years who had recovered from COVID-19. The J gene is TRBJ1-1, the V gene TRBV28; D possibly corresponds to TRBD1 (5 bases). What was sequenced was PBMCs or T cells enriched from blood (not recorded which). CDR3 in amino acids: CASSFYEAGLNTEAFF. As DNA, the CDR3 is TGTGCCAGCAGTTTTTATGAGGCAGGGTTGAACACTGAAGCTTTCTTT.